This TCR beta chain was captured in a study of cytomegalovirus exposure and HLA in healthy donors. Overall study findings and caveats: Published work reported that the classifier diagnosed cytomegalovirus status with high specificity and sensitivity. Fewer N-insertions (relative to the roughly 700-donor mean) were reportedly seen in an Asian-associated ancestry cluster in a later analysis. CMV serostatus was the sole immune exposure information available. Associated with HLA alleles at 0.05 false discovery rate in a later analysis were fewer than 20,000 TCR beta sequences.

A note on this clone: Antigen unknown.

The PCR contained 60 Vbeta and 13 Jbeta primers. Clones were read by immunoSEQ multiplex PCR, and TCRdb kept only the in-frame ones, dropping some. The table records 35,000 to 45,000 clones, about four fifths of them present only once. Sequencing was performed on PBMCs. The sequence came from a woman in her 40s in good health and CMV-seronegative.

CDR3 amino acids: CASSLGQYQETQYF. CDR3 sequence (DNA): TGTGCCAGCAGCTTAGGACAGTACCAAGAGACCCAGTACTTC. The chain is built from TRBV7-8 and TRBJ2-5; TRBD1 is a possible D gene (5 bases). Trimming left V 1 base short and J 0 bases short, with 6 bases between. Germline assignment: CDR1 SGHVS and CDR2 FQNEAQ. The CDR3 runs 14 residues.